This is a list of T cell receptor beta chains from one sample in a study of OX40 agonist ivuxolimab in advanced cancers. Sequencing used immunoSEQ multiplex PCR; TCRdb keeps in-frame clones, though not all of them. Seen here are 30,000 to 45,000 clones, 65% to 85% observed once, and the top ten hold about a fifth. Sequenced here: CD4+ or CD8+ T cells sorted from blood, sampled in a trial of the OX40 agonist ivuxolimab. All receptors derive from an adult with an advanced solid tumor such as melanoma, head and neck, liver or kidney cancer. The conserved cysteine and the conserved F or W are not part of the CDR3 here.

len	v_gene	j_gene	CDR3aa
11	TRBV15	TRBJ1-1	ATSSPGTGEAF
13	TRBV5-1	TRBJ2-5	ASSLVGGPQETQY
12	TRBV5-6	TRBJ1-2	ASSPTGTDYGYT
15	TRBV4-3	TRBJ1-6	ASSQEAQSSYNSPLH
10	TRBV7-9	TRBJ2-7	ASSLGEGEQY
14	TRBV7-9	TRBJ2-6	ASRSTGYSGANVLT
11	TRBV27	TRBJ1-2	ASSIKENYGYT
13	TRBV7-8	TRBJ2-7	ASSLEGQGNYEQY
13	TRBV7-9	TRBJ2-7	ASSLPHGQGIEQY
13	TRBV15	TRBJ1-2	ATSRDTGLDYGYT
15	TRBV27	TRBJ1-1	ASSPPAYWELNTEAF
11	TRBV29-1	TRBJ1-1	SAGLGPDTEAF
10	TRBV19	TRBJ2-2	ASSPGTGELF
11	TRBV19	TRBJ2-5	ASSLMDGETQY
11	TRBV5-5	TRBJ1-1	ASSRDGNTEAF
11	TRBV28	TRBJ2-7	ASSGEVTYEQY
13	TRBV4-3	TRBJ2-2	ASSHEGQNTGELF
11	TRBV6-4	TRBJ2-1	ASSPDPYNEQF
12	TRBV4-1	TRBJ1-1	ASSHGTANTEAF
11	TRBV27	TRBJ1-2	ASSPLGPDGYT
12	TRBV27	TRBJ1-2	ASSLSAGNYGYT
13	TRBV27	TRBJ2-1	ASSLKTGAYNEQF
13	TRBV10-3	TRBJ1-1	AISESGQGNTEAF
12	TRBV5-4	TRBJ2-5	ASSLDEGQETQY
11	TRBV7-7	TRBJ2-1	ASSYDRYNEQF
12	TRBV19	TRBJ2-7	ASSPRDRSLEQY
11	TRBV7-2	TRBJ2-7	ASSLPDSYEQY
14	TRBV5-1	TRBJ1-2	ASSSRDSYDNYGYT
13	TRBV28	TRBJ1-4	ASSLSGTNDEKLF
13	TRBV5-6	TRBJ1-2	ASSPARAGGYGYT
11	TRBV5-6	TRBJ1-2	ASSQPDSNGYT
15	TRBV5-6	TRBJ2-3	ASSLAASGGVTDTQY
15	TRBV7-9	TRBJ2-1	ASSLAPITSSYNEQF
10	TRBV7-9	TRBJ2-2	ASSSNRDELF
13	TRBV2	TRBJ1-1	ASSEGQLLNTEAF
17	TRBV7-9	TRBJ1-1	ASSSRPYRQQGRDTEAF
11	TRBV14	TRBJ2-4	ASSQELANIQY
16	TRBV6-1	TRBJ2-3	ASSEEGPSGGYTDTQY
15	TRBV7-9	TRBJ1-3	ASSFQPGTVSGNTIY
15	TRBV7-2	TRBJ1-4	ASSLYPGLTTNEKLF
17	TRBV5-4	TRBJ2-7	ASSSPGGTRDTAPYEQY
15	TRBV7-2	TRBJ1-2	ASSLKATNDPNYGYT
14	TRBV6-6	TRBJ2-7	ASSYGDWGAKYEQY
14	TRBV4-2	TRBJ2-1	ASRQRGGSGHNEQF
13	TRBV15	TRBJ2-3	ATRPSGTSTDTQY
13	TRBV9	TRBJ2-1	ASSGLGSTTVEQF
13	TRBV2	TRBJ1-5	ASSEGTGSNQPQH
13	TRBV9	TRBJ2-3	ASSGEGLLRNTQY
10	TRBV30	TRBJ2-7	AWSLGRYEQY
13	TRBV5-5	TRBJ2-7	ASSLDAGPSYEQY
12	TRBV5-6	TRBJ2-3	ASSPQGRTDTQY
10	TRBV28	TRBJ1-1	ASSLGSLEAF
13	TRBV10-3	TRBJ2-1	AISEPSGVYNEQF
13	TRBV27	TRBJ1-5	ASSPDGPLNQPQH